A single sample is the source of the 6 T cell receptor beta chains below, sequenced in a study of T cell repertoires in cytomegalovirus infection. TCRdb reprocessed the reads with MiXCR, giving one entry per CDR3 protein. The sample contains roughly 700,000 distinct CDR3 sequences, roughly 30% of which appear only once. The antigens for these receptors are not known. Here the sequenced sample was cultured PBMCs, taken from culture after CMV antigen stimulation. The receptors originated from a human donor in good health (CMV status not recorded). Some clones in this sample may be carry-over from other donors' samples.

The rearrangement joins TRBV6-6 to TRBJ2-1; D tentatively reads TRBD1 or TRBD2 (6 bases each). The CDR3 runs to 13 residues. The ends were cut back, 11 bases at V and 6 bases at J, with 17 bases in the middle. Germline V lookup: CDR1 MNHNY, CDR2 SVGAGI (reference sequence). The CDR3 DNA reads TGTGCCGTTCTCGAGGGGGGCCGCAATGAGCAGTTCTTC. Amino acids: CAVLEGGRNEQFF.

This clonotype has a count of ten or more. This chain connects TRBV7-9 to TRBJ1-6; 10 bases line up with TRBD1. The CDR3 has 16 residues. Germline CDR1 is SEHNR and CDR2 is FQNEAQ (reference sequence). J was trimmed by 8 bases and V by 5 bases; bases with no gene match: 9. The CDR3 DNA reads as TGTGCCAGCAGCAATACCGACAGGGGGCTCGATTCACCCCTCCACTTT. Amino acid sequence: CASSNTDRGLDSPLHF. The entire variable domain, with the rest obtained from reference TRBV7-9 and TRBJ1-6, is as follows: DTGVSQNPRHKITKRGQNVTFRCDPISEHNRLYWYRQTLGQGPEFLTYFQNEAQLEKSRLLSDRFSAERPKGSFSTLEIQRTEQGDSAMYLCASSNTDRGLDSPLHFGNGTRLTVT.

This clonotype was recorded a few times. V is TRBV4-2 and J is TRBJ2-3; D is ambiguous. Germline V CDR1 and CDR2: LGHNA, YNFKEQ. The CDR3 has 14 amino acids. The ends were cut back, 0 bases at V and 6 bases at J, with 10 bases in the middle. CDR3 DNA: TGTGCCAGCAGCCAAGAAGAGGCCTCGGATACGCAGTATTTT. It codes for CASSQEEASDTQYF.

The V gene is TRBV7-6, the J gene TRBJ2-3; 8 positions match TRBD2. The germline gives CDR1 SGHVS, CDR2 FNYEAQ. CDR3 length equals 16 residues. V was clipped by 7 bases and J by 0 bases; unmatched bases: 9. In DNA form, the CDR3 reads TGTGCCAGCACCCCCTCGGGGGGGGGTAGCACAGATACGCAGTATTTT. Translated, it gives CASTPSGGGSTDTQYF.

The chain carries TRBV6-1 and TRBJ2-5; D ambiguous. V shed 10 bases and J shed 6 bases, with 24 bases lying between them. Germline values: CDR1 MNHNS, CDR2 SASEGT. The length of the CDR3 is 15 residues. The CDR3 coding sequence is TGTGCCACCGAGGAACTGAGCGTTTTCGGGCAGACCCAGTACTTC. It yields the protein CATEELSVFGQTQYF.

The J gene is TRBJ1-2, the V gene TRBV12-3 or TRBV12-4, with D hard to call. Trimming took off 1 base at V and 8 bases at J, with 5 bases between the two ends. The CDR3 runs 11 residues. CDR3 region: CASSLGEGYTF. In DNA form, the CDR3 reads TGTGCCAGCAGTTTAGGGGAAGGCTACACCTTC.